These T cell receptor beta chains were read from a single sample in a study of OX40 agonist ivuxolimab in advanced cancers. Profiling relied on immunoSEQ multiplex PCR, and the TCRdb table lists in-frame clones only, not all of them. Here the sample spans about 130,000 clones, about nine tenths being singletons. The starting material was CD4+ or CD8+ T cells sorted from blood, obtained in a trial of the OX40 agonist ivuxolimab. These TCRs come from an adult with an advanced solid tumor such as melanoma, head and neck, liver or kidney cancer. The CDR3 runs from the conserved cysteine through the conserved F or W. The D gene is left open where the match is weak. Some rows mark clone size as missing; the rest say once, few, many or name a class of expanded clone.

j_gene	v_gene	abundance	d_gene	CDR3aa	CDR3nt
TRBJ2-7	TRBV6-6	-	TRBD2	CASSKSSGVTSYEQYF	TGTGCCAGCAGTAAATCTAGCGGTGTGACTTCCTACGAGCAGTACTTC
TRBJ2-2	TRBV7-3	-	-	CASSLSRAGGYGANTGELFF	TGTGCCAGCAGCTTATCCCGGGCAGGGGGGTACGGAGCGAACACCGGGGAGCTGTTTTTT
TRBJ2-1	TRBV27	-	TRBD2	CASRVTSGSSSYNEQFF	TGTGCCAGCAGAGTGACTAGCGGGAGTTCCTCCTACAATGAGCAGTTCTTC
TRBJ2-5	TRBV7-8	-	-	CASRQDFAITQYF	TGTGCCAGCAGACAGGACTTCGCTATTACCCAGTACTTC
TRBJ2-7	TRBV27	medium-sized	TRBD1	CASSLGDRGLSYEQYF	TGTGCCAGCAGTTTAGGGGACAGGGGGCTATCCTACGAGCAGTACTTC
TRBJ2-7	TRBV19	-	TRBD1	CASRRKGGGYEQYF	TGTGCCAGTAGACGGAAAGGGGGCGGCTACGAGCAGTACTTC
TRBJ1-1	TRBV12-5	once	-	CASGLGDWSGAFF	TGTGCTAGTGGTTTGGGGGACTGGTCAGGAGCTTTCTTT
TRBJ1-3	TRBV7-3	-	-	CASSLNPGNTIYF	TGTGCCAGCAGCTTAAATCCCGGAAACACCATATATTTT
TRBJ2-7	TRBV6-1	once	TRBD1	CASSGAGTGGYEQYF	TGTGCCAGCAGTGGAGCCGGGACAGGGGGCTACGAGCAGTACTTC
TRBJ1-6	TRBV5-1	-	-	CASSLPNSPLHF	TGCGCCAGCAGCCTCCCAAATTCACCCCTCCACTTT
TRBJ1-1	TRBV28	-	-	CASSLRTGNTEAFF	TGTGCCAGCAGTTTAAGGACGGGGAACACTGAAGCTTTCTTT
TRBJ2-5	TRBV7-9	-	-	CASSLGGLATQYF	TGTGCCAGCAGCTTAGGGGGGCTGGCGACCCAGTACTTC
TRBJ1-3	TRBV5-5	-	-	CASSLSWQPAGNTIYF	TGTGCCAGCAGCTTGAGTTGGCAACCTGCTGGAAACACCATATATTTT
TRBJ2-1	TRBV2	-	-	CASSGYGGFYNEQFF	TGTGCCAGTTCTGGTTATGGGGGTTTCTACAATGAGCAGTTCTTC
TRBJ2-7	TRBV30	-	TRBD2	CAWSRTSAAYEQYF	TGTGCCTGGAGTCGGACTAGCGCCGCCTACGAGCAGTACTTC
TRBJ1-2	TRBV11-2	-	TRBD1	CASSLRDRVVGYTF	TGTGCCAGCAGCCTCCGGGACAGGGTAGTTGGCTACACCTTC
TRBJ1-1	TRBV11-2	-	-	CASSLDNTEAFF	TGTGCCAGCAGCTTAGACAACACTGAAGCTTTCTTT
TRBJ1-5	TRBV5-1	-	TRBD1	CASSGGTGNQPQHF	TGCGCCAGCAGCGGCGGGACAGGGAATCAGCCCCAGCATTTT
TRBJ1-5	TRBV18	-	-	CASSLASNQPQHF	TGTGCCAGCTCGCTTGCTAGCAATCAGCCCCAGCATTTT
TRBJ1-1	TRBV28	-	-	CASSLASEAFF	TGTGCCAGCAGTTTGGCCAGTGAAGCTTTCTTT
TRBJ2-7	TRBV6-5	-	TRBD1	CASSPVGDRIHEQYF	TGTGCCAGCAGTCCCGTGGGGGACAGGATCCACGAGCAGTACTTC
TRBJ1-2	TRBV2	-	-	CASSESENRQVYGYTF	TGTGCCAGCAGTGAAAGCGAGAACAGACAGGTTTATGGCTACACCTTC
TRBJ1-3	TRBV28	-	-	CASSFARGYGNTIYF	TGTGCCAGCAGTTTCGCCAGGGGCTATGGAAACACCATATATTTT
TRBJ1-5	TRBV19	-	-	CASSRTDNQPQHF	TGTGCCAGTAGTAGGACAGACAATCAGCCCCAGCATTTT
TRBJ2-3	TRBV29-1	-	-	CSVGGSVMNTQYF	TGCAGCGTTGGCGGATCCGTCATGAATACGCAGTATTTT
TRBJ1-5	TRBV21-1	-	-	CASTEQGNQPQHF	TGTGCCAGCACCGAACAGGGGAATCAGCCCCAGCATTTT